The rows below give T cell receptor beta chains drawn from one sample of a study of tumor and adjacent non-tumor tissue in lung cancer. From the multiplex PCR reads, TCRdb called clonotypes with MiXCR, one entry per CDR3 protein. The data contain about 44,000 distinct CDR3 sequences, around 60% of them singletons. Sample: distant non-tumor lung tissue. The source is a woman between 65 and 79 years old with non-small cell lung cancer. Both conserved end residues are part of each CDR3. Fields, in order: V gene, D gene, clone size, J gene, CDR3 protein. A D gene is named only where the DNA matches it firmly. Not all rows give a size; the values are once, few, many and, for expanded clones, a class.

v_gene: TRBV5-1; d_gene: TRBD1; abundance: many; j_gene: TRBJ2-3; CDR3aa: CASRTGDTDTQYF
v_gene: TRBV6-5; d_gene: .; abundance: .; j_gene: TRBJ2-3; CDR3aa: CTSSYSTVLWRAPDTQYF
v_gene: TRBV6-1; d_gene: .; abundance: few; j_gene: TRBJ2-1; CDR3aa: CAYMGPLNNEQFF
v_gene: TRBV28; d_gene: .; abundance: few; j_gene: TRBJ1-1; CDR3aa: CASSLPRAREEAFF
v_gene: TRBV4-1; d_gene: .; abundance: .; j_gene: TRBJ2-3; CDR3aa: CASSQHDSADTQYF
v_gene: TRBV5-1; d_gene: .; abundance: many; j_gene: TRBJ1-2; CDR3aa: CASSSQGIGYTF
v_gene: TRBV6-5; d_gene: .; abundance: .; j_gene: TRBJ1-2; CDR3aa: CANSYGTEGHTF
v_gene: TRBV6-1; d_gene: TRBD2; abundance: .; j_gene: TRBJ2-3; CDR3aa: CANSETGRDMQYF
v_gene: TRBV6-1; d_gene: TRBD2; abundance: .; j_gene: TRBJ2-1; CDR3aa: CGSSHGTRNNELFF
v_gene: TRBV6-1; d_gene: .; abundance: .; j_gene: TRBJ2-1; CDR3aa: CARSENQFDDQFF
v_gene: TRBV6-1; d_gene: .; abundance: .; j_gene: TRBJ2-7; CDR3aa: CASTEGWTCSHEQYF
v_gene: TRBV19; d_gene: .; abundance: .; j_gene: TRBJ1-5; CDR3aa: CASSKGQDGNQPQHF
v_gene: TRBV6-5; d_gene: .; abundance: .; j_gene: TRBJ2-3; CDR3aa: CASSYPFKNTDTQYF
v_gene: TRBV5-6; d_gene: TRBD2; abundance: many; j_gene: TRBJ2-3; CDR3aa: CASSLIFPSGITDTQYF
v_gene: TRBV29-1; d_gene: TRBD2; abundance: medium-sized; j_gene: TRBJ2-7; CDR3aa: CRGLAGGSYEQYF
v_gene: TRBV29-1; d_gene: TRBD2; abundance: .; j_gene: TRBJ2-1; CDR3aa: CSVDMLSGVTNSEQFF
v_gene: TRBV11-1; d_gene: .; abundance: .; j_gene: TRBJ2-7; CDR3aa: CASSPSSSYEQYF
v_gene: TRBV11-1; d_gene: .; abundance: medium-sized; j_gene: TRBJ2-3; CDR3aa: CASSLLLVPYF
v_gene: TRBV29-1; d_gene: .; abundance: .; j_gene: TRBJ2-5; CDR3aa: CSVDRGGEIQYF
v_gene: TRBV11-2; d_gene: TRBD2; abundance: .; j_gene: TRBJ2-7; CDR3aa: CANSLVPGGPHEHYF
v_gene: TRBV6-6; d_gene: .; abundance: many; j_gene: TRBJ1-1; CDR3aa: CASLTGSYTEAFF
v_gene: TRBV6-5; d_gene: .; abundance: once; j_gene: TRBJ2-3; CDR3aa: CASSHSFMNRDMQYF
v_gene: TRBV4-1; d_gene: TRBD1; abundance: .; j_gene: TRBJ1-1; CDR3aa: CASSYRTGNTEAFF
v_gene: TRBV28; d_gene: TRBD1; abundance: .; j_gene: TRBJ1-3; CDR3aa: CASSEWRTGGNTIYF
v_gene: TRBV4-1; d_gene: TRBD1; abundance: .; j_gene: TRBJ1-6; CDR3aa: CASSQARDRVSPLHF
v_gene: TRBV19; d_gene: .; abundance: few; j_gene: TRBJ2-6; CDR3aa: CVSSSGQPVGANVLTF
v_gene: TRBV7-9; d_gene: TRBD1; abundance: .; j_gene: TRBJ2-7; CDR3aa: CASSSRGTGRGYKQYF
v_gene: TRBV6-5; d_gene: .; abundance: .; j_gene: TRBJ1-2; CDR3aa: CASSGGRQVYGYTF
v_gene: TRBV11-1; d_gene: TRBD2; abundance: .; j_gene: TRBJ2-1; CDR3aa: CGRSLAIAGLYNEQFF
v_gene: TRBV20-1; d_gene: TRBD1; abundance: .; j_gene: TRBJ1-1; CDR3aa: CSVRGQPNTEAFF
v_gene: TRBV30; d_gene: .; abundance: .; j_gene: TRBJ2-2; CDR3aa: CALERTGELFF
v_gene: TRBV28; d_gene: .; abundance: many; j_gene: TRBJ1-4; CDR3aa: CASMGLNEKLFF